The clone carrying this TCR beta chain has only a few counts. Construction of the TCRbeta library involved unique molecular identifiers. Via MiXCR, TCRdb re-called the PCR reads, giving one row per CDR3 protein. The sample lists roughly 300,000 distinct CDR3 sequences, approximately 10% occurring once. The record originates from a study of T-cell reconstitution after alpha-beta-depleted transplantation in children. The V end lost 5 bases, the J end lost 0 bases, and 13 bases lay between the germline ends. Per germline, CDR1 SEHNR and CDR2 FQNEAQ (reference sequence). The CDR3 is made up of 15 amino acids.

The chain combines TRBV7-9 with TRBJ2-5; D not resolved. This specimen consisted of PBMCs from the stem cell graft donor, obtained from the stem cell graft. The origin of this receptor is a human donor who donated a stem cell graft to a child with acute lymphoblastic leukemia. The CDR3 DNA reads TGTGCCAGCAGCGCCGGTGGGTGGGACCAAGAGACCCAGTACTTC. It translates to CASSAGGWDQETQYF.